This paragraph covers one TCR beta chain sequence. This may stem from a read error, because a much larger clone lies one nucleotide away. This sample is part of a study of shared clonotypes between healthy human individuals. Germline-derived CDR1 and CDR2 are MNHEY and SVGAGI. This CDR3 spans 15 amino acids. How the authors handled the data: ImmunoSEQ output lacked quality scores and full-length reads, limiting matched filtering. The table came from immunoSEQ multiplex PCR; TCRdb's copy has only in-frame clones and leaves some out. The D gene and trimming were derived from the DNA, and the V and J assignments and clone size from that table. The sample holds some 470,000 clones; over 60% are singletons and the top ten take about an eighth.

The sample was PBMCs. The sequence was collected from a middle-aged woman in good health. Some clones in this sample may be carry-over from other donors' samples. The chain uses TRBV6-5 and TRBJ1-1; 9 bases are shared with TRBD1. The CDR3 region has the DNA TGTGCCAGCAGTTACAACAGGGGGCTTAACACTGGAGCTTTCTTT. Its protein is CASSYNRGLNTGAFF.